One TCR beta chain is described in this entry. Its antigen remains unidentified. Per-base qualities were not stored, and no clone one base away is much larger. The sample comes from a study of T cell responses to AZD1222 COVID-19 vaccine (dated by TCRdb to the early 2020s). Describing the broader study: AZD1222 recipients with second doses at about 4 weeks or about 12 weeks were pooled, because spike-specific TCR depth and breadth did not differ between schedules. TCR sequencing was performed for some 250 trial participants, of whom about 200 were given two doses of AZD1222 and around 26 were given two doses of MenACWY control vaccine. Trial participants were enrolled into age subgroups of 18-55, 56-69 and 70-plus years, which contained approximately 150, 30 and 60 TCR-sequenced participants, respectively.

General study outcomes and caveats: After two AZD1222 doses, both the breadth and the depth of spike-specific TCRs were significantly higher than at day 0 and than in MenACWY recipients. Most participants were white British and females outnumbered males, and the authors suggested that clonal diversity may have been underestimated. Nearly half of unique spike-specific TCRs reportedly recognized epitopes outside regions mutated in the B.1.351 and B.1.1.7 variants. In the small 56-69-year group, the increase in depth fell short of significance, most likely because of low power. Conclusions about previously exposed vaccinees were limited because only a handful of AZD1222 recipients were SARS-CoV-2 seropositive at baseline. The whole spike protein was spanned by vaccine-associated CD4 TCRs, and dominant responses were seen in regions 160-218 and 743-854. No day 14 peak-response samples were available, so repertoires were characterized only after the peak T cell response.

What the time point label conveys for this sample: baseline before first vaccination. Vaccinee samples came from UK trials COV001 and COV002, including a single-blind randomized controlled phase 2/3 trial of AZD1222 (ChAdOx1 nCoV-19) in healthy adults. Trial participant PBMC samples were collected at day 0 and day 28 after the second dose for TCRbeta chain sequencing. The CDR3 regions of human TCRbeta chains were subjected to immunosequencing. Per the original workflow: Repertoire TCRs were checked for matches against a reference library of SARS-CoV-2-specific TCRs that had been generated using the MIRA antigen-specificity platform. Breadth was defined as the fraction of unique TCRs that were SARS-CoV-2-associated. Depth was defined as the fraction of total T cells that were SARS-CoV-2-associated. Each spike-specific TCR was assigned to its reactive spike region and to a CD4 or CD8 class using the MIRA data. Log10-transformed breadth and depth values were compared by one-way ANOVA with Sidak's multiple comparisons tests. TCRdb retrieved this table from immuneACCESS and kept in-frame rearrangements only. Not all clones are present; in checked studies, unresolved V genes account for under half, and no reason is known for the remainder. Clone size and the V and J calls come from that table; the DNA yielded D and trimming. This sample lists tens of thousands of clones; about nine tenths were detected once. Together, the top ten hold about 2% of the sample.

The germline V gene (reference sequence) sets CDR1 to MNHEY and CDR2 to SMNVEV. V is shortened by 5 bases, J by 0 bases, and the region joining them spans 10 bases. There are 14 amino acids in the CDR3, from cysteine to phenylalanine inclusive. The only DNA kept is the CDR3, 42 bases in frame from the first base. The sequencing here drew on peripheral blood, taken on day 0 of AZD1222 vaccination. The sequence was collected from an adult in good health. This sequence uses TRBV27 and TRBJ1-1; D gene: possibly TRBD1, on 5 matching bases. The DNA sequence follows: TGTGCCAGCAGTGGGACGGTCATGAACACTGAAGCTTTCTTT. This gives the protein CASSGTVMNTEAFF.